The present TCR beta chain was sequenced within a study of regulatory T cells in long-lasting Graves disease. Study observations and caveats: TCR diversity was lower in persistent Graves' patients than in newly diagnosed ones. Favoring TRBV28, TRBJ1-2 and TRBJ2-5 was a feature seen in persistent disease.

The CDR3 is 16 residues long. The ends were cut back, 0 bases at V and 0 bases at J, with 9 bases in the middle. Germline V CDR1 and CDR2: ENHRY, SYGVKD. This clonotype was seen only a few times. Its antigen is currently unknown. Both iRepertoire HTBI primers and Arm-PCR of CDR3 regions were used to build the TCR beta libraries. As processed by the authors: Taken together, the samples had around 66 TRBV and roughly 15 TRBJ segments identified. Using its own MiXCR run on the multiplex PCR reads, TCRdb lists one record per CDR3 protein. The V and J calls follow TCRdb's processing rather than the paper's. Counted here are around 360,000 distinct CDR3 sequences, roughly 16% occurring once; the ten biggest clones make up over 20%. Time point meaning: newly diagnosed GD, antithyroid drugs for less than 3 months. RNA extracted from PBMCs served as the sequencing template. These data were also filed under a second study, of T cells in Graves' hyperthyroidism and ophthalmopathy. That work states: TCR CDR3 underwent first-round RT-PCR with the HTBI primer set.

This chain links TRBV10-3 with TRBJ1-3; D gene ambiguous. The material was peripheral blood mononuclear cells (PBMCs), obtained at new diagnosis, from a patient treated with antithyroid drugs. The TCR comes from a woman younger than 35 with Graves disease. CDR3 residues: CAISESEASSGNTIYF. In DNA form, the CDR3 reads TGTGCCATCAGTGAGTCCGAGGCATCCTCTGGAAACACCATATATTTT.